The clone carrying this TCR beta chain has a single count. Sequenced by immunoSEQ multiplex PCR; TCRdb stores in-frame clones only, minus some. Here the sample spans fewer than 400,000 clones, more than 85% being singletons. This entry comes from a study of blood T cell repertoires in COVID-19. This receptor was identified in a young woman who had recovered from COVID-19. Sequencing used PBMCs or T cells enriched from blood (not recorded which).

The CDR3 is CASSELGQGRSEKLFF. DNA for the CDR3: TGTGCCAGCAGTGAACTGGGACAGGGAAGGAGCGAAAAACTGTTTTTT. The chain links TRBV25-1 to TRBJ1-4; 9 positions agree with TRBD1. The ends lost 2 bases at V and 8 bases at J; junction bases unmatched: 9. CDR1 and CDR2 from the germline V gene are MGHDK and SYGVNS. The CDR3 spans 16 residues.